Listed below are T cell receptor beta chains from one sample, sequenced in a study of shared clonotypes between healthy human individuals. Assay used: immunoSEQ multiplex PCR; TCRdb lists only in-frame clones, some missing. The data hold about 1.1 million clones, with roughly 80% observed a single time. The specimen sequenced was memory CD4+ T cells from PBMCs. Every receptor here comes from a man aged 18 to 30 in good health. Some clones in this sample may be carry-over from other donors' samples. CDR3s include the opening cysteine and the closing phenylalanine or tryptophan. Each record gives: clone size, J gene, V gene, D gene, CDR3 DNA, CDR3 protein. A D gene is named only where the DNA matches it firmly. Part of the rows lack a size; the others show once, few, many or a class for expanded clones.

NA | TRBJ1-1 | TRBV7-3 | NA | TGTGCCAGCAGCTTAGAAAGGGGAACTGAAGCTTTCTTT | CASSLERGTEAFF
once | TRBJ2-7 | TRBV25-1 | TRBD1 | TGTGCCAGCAGTGCGCTACAGGGGGCGAACTACGAGCAGTACTTC | CASSALQGANYEQYF
NA | TRBJ2-3 | TRBV7-3 | TRBD2 | TGTGCCAGCAGCATAAGCGGGAGTACAAGAGATACGCAGTATTTT | CASSISGSTRDTQYF
NA | TRBJ2-5 | TRBV27 | NA | TGTGCCAGCAGTCCAAGGGACGGCGTAGAGACCCAGTACTTC | CASSPRDGVETQYF
NA | TRBJ2-1 | TRBV2 | NA | TGTGCCAGCAGTGTGGACCGGTTCTATGAGCAGTTCTTC | CASSVDRFYEQFF
once | TRBJ1-5 | TRBV27 | NA | TGTGCCAGCAGTTTATTTTTCCGGGGTGAAAGCAATCAGCCCCAGCATTTT | CASSLFFRGESNQPQHF
NA | TRBJ2-1 | TRBV2 | NA | TGTGCCAGCAGCCTCCTTAACAATGAGCAGTTCTTC | CASSLLNNEQFF
once | TRBJ2-2 | TRBV6-1 | NA | TGTGCCAGCAGTGAACTAGCGAGTGCCTACACCGGGGAGCTGTTTTTT | CASSELASAYTGELFF
NA | TRBJ2-7 | TRBV5-1 | NA | TGCGCCAGCACCCAAGGGGCTAAGGGCGACGAGCAGTACTTC | CASTQGAKGDEQYF
once | TRBJ2-7 | TRBV7-2 | NA | TGTGCCAGCAGCTTAATGGCGGGTGGTAGCGGCTCCTACGAGCAGTACTTC | CASSLMAGGSGSYEQYF
NA | TRBJ1-1 | TRBV5-4 | NA | TGTGCCAGCAGCTTAGGGCCGAACACTGAAGCTTTCTTT | CASSLGPNTEAFF
NA | TRBJ2-1 | TRBV11-2 | TRBD1 | TGTGCCAGCAGCTCCAGGACAGGTGACAATGAGCAGTTCTTC | CASSSRTGDNEQFF
few | TRBJ1-2 | TRBV28 | TRBD1 | TGTGCCAGCAGACCGGCGACAGGGGGCCGCTATGGCTACACCTTC | CASRPATGGRYGYTF
NA | TRBJ2-3 | TRBV6-1 | TRBD2 | TGTGCCAGCAGCGAACGACTAGCGGGAGGGCCGGATACGCAGTATTTT | CASSERLAGGPDTQYF
NA | TRBJ2-2 | TRBV9 | NA | TGTGCCAGCAGCCTACGGGGCGGAGGGGCCGGGGAGCTGTTTTTT | CASSLRGGGAGELFF
NA | TRBJ2-1 | TRBV5-1 | NA | TGCGCCAGCAGCACCGGGGACGGGAATGAGCAGTTCTTC | CASSTGDGNEQFF
few | TRBJ1-2 | TRBV5-1 | NA | TGCGCCAGCAGCTTGGGTCTAGGCGTTAACTATGGCTACACCTTC | CASSLGLGVNYGYTF
few | TRBJ1-3 | TRBV9 | NA | TGTGCCAGCAGTCGGACCGGGATTGTGCGAAACACCATATATTTT | CASSRTGIVRNTIYF
NA | TRBJ1-6 | TRBV30 | NA | TGTGCCTGGGGGGTTGGCGAGGCACCCCTCCACTTT | CAWGVGEAPLHF
NA | TRBJ1-3 | TRBV9 | NA | TGTGCCAGCAGCGTGGGTTTAGGCGGGGGCACCATATATTTT | CASSVGLGGGTIYF
NA | TRBJ2-7 | TRBV18 | NA | TGTGCCAGCTCACCGGGGCGGACCTACGAGCAGTACTTC | CASSPGRTYEQYF
NA | TRBJ1-1 | TRBV5-1 | NA | TGCGCCAGCAGCTTTTCTGGGATTAAGGGCACTGAAGCTTTCTTT | CASSFSGIKGTEAFF
NA | TRBJ2-7 | TRBV11-1 | TRBD1 | TGTGCCAGCAGCTCCCAGGGAGGACAGGGGATAAACGCCTACGAGCAGTACTTC | CASSSQGGQGINAYEQYF
NA | TRBJ1-2 | TRBV21-1 | NA | TGTGCCAGCACCACCTCCGTTCGGGGGCGCGACTATGGCTACACCTTC | CASTTSVRGRDYGYTF
once | TRBJ1-2 | TRBV12-5 | NA | TGTGCTAGTGGTTCCGGTGAGGCCTATGGCTACACCTTC | CASGSGEAYGYTF
NA | TRBJ2-3 | TRBV5-1 | NA | TGCGCCAGCAGCTTGGAGGGGGATAGGCGTTTAAGCACAGATACGCAGTATTTT | CASSLEGDRRLSTDTQYF
NA | TRBJ1-1 | TRBV20-1 | NA | TGCAGTGCCGGTTCCTATGAAGCTTTCTTT | CSAGSYEAFF
NA | TRBJ2-7 | TRBV14 | TRBD2 | TGTGCCAGCAGCCAGGGGGGGACTAGCGACTTCGAGCAGTACTTC | CASSQGGTSDFEQYF
NA | TRBJ2-7 | TRBV7-9 | NA | TGTGCCAGCTCCATCTCTTACGAGCAGTACTTC | CASSISYEQYF
NA | TRBJ2-1 | TRBV10-3 | TRBD2 | TGTGCCATCAGTGAGGGGACTAGCGGACCCAGCGAGCAGTTCTTC | CAISEGTSGPSEQFF
NA | TRBJ2-1 | TRBV5-8 | NA | TGTGCCAGCAGCTTGGCCGCTGGGGTTGAGCAGTTCTTC | CASSLAAGVEQFF
NA | TRBJ2-1 | TRBV11-2 | TRBD1 | TGTGCCAGCAGGCCTACGACAGGGACCTACAATGAGCAGTTCTTC | CASRPTTGTYNEQFF
NA | TRBJ2-5 | TRBV18 | NA | TGTGCCAGCTCGGACAGACAAGAGACCCAGTACTTC | CASSDRQETQYF
few | TRBJ1-2 | TRBV6-1 | NA | TGTGCCAGCAGTGAAATACACCTTGGCTACACCTTC | CASSEIHLGYTF
NA | TRBJ2-3 | TRBV7-3 | NA | TGTGCCAGCAGCTTATTGCAGGCAGAGAATGGAGATACGCAGTATTTT | CASSLLQAENGDTQYF
NA | TRBJ2-3 | TRBV18 | TRBD2 | TGTGCCAGCTCACCACGGGGACTAGCAATGACAGATACGCAGTATTTT | CASSPRGLAMTDTQYF
NA | TRBJ1-2 | TRBV25-1 | TRBD1 | TGTGCCAGCAGCCCTATGAATCAGGGGGGCGGTGGCTACACCTTC | CASSPMNQGGGGYTF
few | TRBJ2-4 | TRBV7-9 | NA | TGTGCCAGCAGCTCCAACAACAGGGGGGGCAAAAACATTCAGTACTTC | CASSSNNRGGKNIQYF
NA | TRBJ1-5 | TRBV4-2 | NA | TGTGCCAGCAGCCAAGACGGAGATAGCAATCAGCCCCAGCATTTT | CASSQDGDSNQPQHF
NA | TRBJ2-7 | TRBV7-9 | NA | TGTGCCAGCAGCCCGAGCTACGAGCAGTACTTC | CASSPSYEQYF
NA | TRBJ2-5 | TRBV28 | NA | TGTGCCAGCAGTTTAGGAACGGGACCCTGGGAGACCCAGTACTTC | CASSLGTGPWETQYF
NA | TRBJ2-7 | TRBV7-2 | NA | TGTGCCAGCAGCTTCCAACAGTTCTACGAGCAGTACTTC | CASSFQQFYEQYF
NA | TRBJ1-1 | TRBV7-3 | NA | TGTGCCAGCAGCTTATTGGGCGAGAACACTGAAGCTTTCTTT | CASSLLGENTEAFF
NA | TRBJ2-5 | TRBV7-2 | TRBD2 | TGTGCCAGCAGCCAGGGACTAGGGCGGGAGACCCAGTACTTC | CASSQGLGRETQYF
NA | TRBJ2-1 | TRBV7-2 | NA | TGTGCCAGCAGCCAGGGGCGTAATGAGCAGTTCTTC | CASSQGRNEQFF
few | TRBJ2-6 | TRBV19 | NA | TGTGCCAGTAGTTCGACTGGGACTGGGGCCAACGTCCTGACTTTC | CASSSTGTGANVLTF
NA | TRBJ2-1 | TRBV5-1 | TRBD1 | TGCGCCAGCAGCCAGGACAGGACCTACAATGAGCAGTTCTTC | CASSQDRTYNEQFF
NA | TRBJ1-5 | TRBV19 | TRBD1 | TGTGCCAGCCAGCAGGGGGCAAGTGGTCAGCCCCAGCATTTT | CASQQGASGQPQHF
NA | TRBJ2-4 | TRBV19 | NA | TGTGCCAGTAGTATGTTAGGGTTGGAGGGCAAAAACATTCAGTACTTC | CASSMLGLEGKNIQYF
NA | TRBJ2-4 | TRBV5-6 | NA | TGTGCCAGCAGCTTCGGCGTGACAGCCAAAAACATTCAGTACTTC | CASSFGVTAKNIQYF
NA | TRBJ2-5 | TRBV6-5 | TRBD1 | TGTGCCAGCAGTTACTCTTGGACAGGGGAAAAGACCCAGTACTTC | CASSYSWTGEKTQYF
few | TRBJ1-1 | TRBV4-2 | NA | TGTGCCAGCAGCCGGGGGGGGCTGGATGAAGCTTTCTTT | CASSRGGLDEAFF
few | TRBJ1-2 | TRBV5-8 | NA | TGTGCCAGCAGTCGTACTACAGGGTTGGCGGGCTACACCTTC | CASSRTTGLAGYTF
NA | TRBJ1-5 | TRBV19 | TRBD1 | TGTGCCAGTAGCCGAGGGGGCAGGGGCCAGCCCCAGCATTTT | CASSRGGRGQPQHF
NA | TRBJ2-5 | TRBV18 | NA | TGTGCCAGCTCACCGTCAGGGGATCCCGAGACCCAGTACTTC | CASSPSGDPETQYF
NA | TRBJ1-5 | TRBV19 | NA | TGTGCCAGTAGGACAGGTCCATACGAGCCCCAGCATTTT | CASRTGPYEPQHF
NA | TRBJ2-7 | TRBV19 | TRBD1 | TGTGCCAGTAGTTCCGGGACAGGAACGAGCTCCTACGAGCAGTACTTC | CASSSGTGTSSYEQYF